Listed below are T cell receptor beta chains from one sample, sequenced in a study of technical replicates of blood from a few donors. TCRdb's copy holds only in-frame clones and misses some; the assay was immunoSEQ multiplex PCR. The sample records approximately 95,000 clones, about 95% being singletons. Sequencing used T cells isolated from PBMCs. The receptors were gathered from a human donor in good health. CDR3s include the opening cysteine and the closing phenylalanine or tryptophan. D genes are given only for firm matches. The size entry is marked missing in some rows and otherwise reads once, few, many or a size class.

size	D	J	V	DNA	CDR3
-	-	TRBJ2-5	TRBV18	TGTGCCAGCTCACCCACAGGCCAAGAGACCCAGTACTTC	CASSPTGQETQYF
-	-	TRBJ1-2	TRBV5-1	TGCGCCAGCAGCTTGCCAGGGAACTATGGCTACACCTTC	CASSLPGNYGYTF
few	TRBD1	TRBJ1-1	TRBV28	TGTGCCAGCAGTGGGACAGGGTGGCGTAAAGCGAACACTGAAGCTTTCTTT	CASSGTGWRKANTEAFF
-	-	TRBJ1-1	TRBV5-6	TGTGCCAGCAGCTTTTCCGGGACTGAAGCTTTCTTT	CASSFSGTEAFF
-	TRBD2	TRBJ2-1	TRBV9	TGTGCCAGCAGCCCGACGTCCTCGACTAGCGGGAGTTTATATGAGCAGTTCTTC	CASSPTSSTSGSLYEQFF
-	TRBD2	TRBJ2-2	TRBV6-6	TGTGCCAGCAAGCGGGAGGGCCTTAGATCGACCGGGGAGCTGTTTTTT	CASKREGLRSTGELFF
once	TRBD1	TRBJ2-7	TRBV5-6	TGTGCCAGCAGGAACGACAGGGATTCCTACGAGCAGTACTTC	CASRNDRDSYEQYF
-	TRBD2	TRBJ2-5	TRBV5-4	TGTGCCACGCTAGCGGGCCCCCAGGAGACCCAGTACTTC	CATLAGPQETQYF
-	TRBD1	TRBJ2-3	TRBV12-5	TGTGCTAGTGGTTCTACGACAGGGCTAAACACAGATACGCAGTATTTT	CASGSTTGLNTDTQYF
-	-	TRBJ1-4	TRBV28	TGTGCCAGCAGTTTAAAGGAGGGATACGGTGAAAAACTGTTTTTT	CASSLKEGYGEKLFF
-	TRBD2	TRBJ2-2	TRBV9	TGTGCCAGCAGCACTGGGACTAGCGCGGGCACCGGGGAGCTGTTTTTT	CASSTGTSAGTGELFF